The rows below give T cell receptor beta chains drawn from one sample of a study of blood T cell repertoires in COVID-19. Only in-frame clones appear in the TCRdb table, and some are missing; sequencing was by immunoSEQ multiplex PCR. The data contain 170,000 or so clones, 85% to 90% of them singletons. The specimen sequenced was peripheral blood. These receptors came from a woman aged 18-35 years who had recovered from COVID-19. CDR3s include the opening cysteine and the closing phenylalanine or tryptophan. Fields, in order: D gene, J gene, V gene, clone size, CDR3 protein, CDR3 DNA. The D gene is left open where the match is weak. Size is omitted from some rows. Given values are once, few, many or a class for expanded clones.

TRBD1	TRBJ2-3	TRBV29-1	.	CSATGAMGTDTQYF	TGCAGCGCGACAGGGGCTATGGGCACAGATACGCAGTATTTT
.	TRBJ2-7	TRBV4-3	.	CASSQDRGSYEQYF	TGCGCCAGCAGCCAAGATCGCGGATCCTACGAGCAGTACTTC
.	TRBJ1-2	TRBV18	.	CASSPPAGAGSYGYTF	TGTGCCAGCTCACCCCCGGCGGGGGCGGGAAGCTATGGCTACACCTTC
.	TRBJ2-2	TRBV5-5	.	CASKRRQGWTGELFF	TGTGCCAGCAAAAGGCGGCAGGGGTGGACCGGGGAGCTGTTTTTT
TRBD1	TRBJ1-6	TRBV30	.	CAWRGTGSLTSPLHF	TGTGCCTGGAGAGGGACAGGGAGTTTGACTTCACCCCTCCACTTT
.	TRBJ2-1	TRBV19	.	CASSIAGNEQFF	TGTGCCAGTAGTATAGCAGGGAATGAGCAGTTCTTC
.	TRBJ2-3	TRBV3-1/TRBV3-2	.	CASSQGTAGRTDTQYF	TGTGCCAGCAGCCAAGGGACAGCTGGGCGGACAGATACGCAGTATTTT
.	TRBJ1-1	TRBV6-1	.	CASSEYPGGQNTEAFF	TGTGCCAGCAGTGAATACCCCGGGGGGCAAAACACTGAAGCTTTCTTT
.	TRBJ2-5	TRBV27	.	CASSLSGAETQYF	TGTGCCAGCAGTTTATCTGGGGCAGAGACCCAGTACTTC
.	TRBJ2-2	TRBV3-1/TRBV3-2	.	CASSRTSTGELFF	TGTGCCAGCAGTCGGACATCCACCGGGGAGCTGTTTTTT
.	TRBJ1-2	TRBV6-2/TRBV6-3	.	CASSPTASYGYTF	TGTGCCAGCAGTCCGACAGCCTCCTATGGCTACACCTTC
TRBD1	TRBJ2-7	TRBV9	.	CASSFGQGIDEQYF	TGTGCCAGCAGTTTTGGACAGGGAATCGACGAGCAGTACTTC
TRBD2	TRBJ2-7	TRBV11-1	.	CASSRGGAKEQYF	TGTGCCAGCAGCCGGGGGGGGGCAAAGGAGCAGTACTTC
TRBD1	TRBJ2-2	TRBV25-1	.	CASNSGQGRTGELFF	TGTGCCAGCAACTCGGGACAGGGACGCACCGGGGAGCTGTTTTTT
.	TRBJ2-3	TRBV19	.	CASSQTDTQYF	TGTGCCAGTAGTCAGACAGATACGCAGTATTTT
TRBD1	TRBJ2-2	TRBV30	once	CAWTRQGNTGELFF	TGTGCCTGGACCCGACAGGGGAACACCGGGGAGCTGTTTTTT
.	TRBJ1-2	TRBV6-2/TRBV6-3	few	CASSPRAGLTQFNYGYTF	TGTGCCAGCAGTCCCCGCGCTGGACTAACACAATTTAACTATGGCTACACCTTC
.	TRBJ2-1	TRBV9	.	CASSGTSRAGLHNEQFF	TGTGCCAGCAGCGGAACCTCTCGAGCGGGCCTACACAATGAGCAGTTCTTC
.	TRBJ1-6	TRBV7-9	once	CASSPGHLNSPLHF	TGTGCCAGCAGCCCGGGACACCTTAATTCACCCCTCCACTTT
.	TRBJ2-3	TRBV5-1	few	CASSLGLVGSTDTQYF	TGCGCCAGCAGCTTGGGACTAGTCGGGAGCACAGATACGCAGTATTTT
TRBD1	TRBJ2-5	TRBV24-1	.	CATSDTGQGAGETQYF	TGTGCCACCAGTGACACGGGACAGGGGGCCGGAGAGACCCAGTACTTC